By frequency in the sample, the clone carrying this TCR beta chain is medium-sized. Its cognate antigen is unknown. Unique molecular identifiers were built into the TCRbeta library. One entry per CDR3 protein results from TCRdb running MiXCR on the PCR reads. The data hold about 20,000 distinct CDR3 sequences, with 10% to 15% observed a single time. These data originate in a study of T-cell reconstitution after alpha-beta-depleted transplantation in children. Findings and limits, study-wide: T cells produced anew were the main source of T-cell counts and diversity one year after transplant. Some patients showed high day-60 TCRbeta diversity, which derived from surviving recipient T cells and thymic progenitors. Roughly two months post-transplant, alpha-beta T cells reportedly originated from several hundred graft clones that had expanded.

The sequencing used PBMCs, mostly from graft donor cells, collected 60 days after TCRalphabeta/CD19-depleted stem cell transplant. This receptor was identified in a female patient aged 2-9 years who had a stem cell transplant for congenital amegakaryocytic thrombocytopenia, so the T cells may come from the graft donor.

CDR3 loop: CSASGETQYF. CDR3 sequence (DNA): TGCAGTGCTAGTGGCGAGACCCAGTACTTC. The chain carries TRBV20-1 and TRBJ2-5; no clear D gene. The V end was cut by 3 bases, the J end by 5 bases, with 4 bases between. The V gene's germline CDR1 is DFQATT and CDR2 SNEGSKA (reference sequence). CDR3 length equals 10 residues.